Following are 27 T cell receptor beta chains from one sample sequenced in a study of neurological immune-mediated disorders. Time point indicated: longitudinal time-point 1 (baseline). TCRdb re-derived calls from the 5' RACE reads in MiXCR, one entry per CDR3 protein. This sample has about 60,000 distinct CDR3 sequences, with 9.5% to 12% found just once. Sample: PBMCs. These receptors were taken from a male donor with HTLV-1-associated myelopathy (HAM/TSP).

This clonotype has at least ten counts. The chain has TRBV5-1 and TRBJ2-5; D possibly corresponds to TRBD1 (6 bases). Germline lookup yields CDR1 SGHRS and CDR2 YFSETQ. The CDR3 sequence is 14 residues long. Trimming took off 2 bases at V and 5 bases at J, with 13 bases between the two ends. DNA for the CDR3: TGCGCCAGCAGCTTTTCAGGGGTCGGGGAGACCCAGTACTTC. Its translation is CASSFSGVGETQYF.

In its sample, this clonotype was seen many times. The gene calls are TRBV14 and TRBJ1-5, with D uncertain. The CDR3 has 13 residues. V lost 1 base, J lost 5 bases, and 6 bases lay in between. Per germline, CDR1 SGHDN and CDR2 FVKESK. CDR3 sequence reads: CASSQGVYQPQHF. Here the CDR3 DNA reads TGTGCCAGCAGCCAAGGTGTGTATCAGCCCCAGCATTTT.

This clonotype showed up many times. The CDR3 here is CSVEDPGQGRLGELFF. The DNA of the CDR3 is TGCAGCGTTGAAGATCCGGGACAGGGGCGTCTGGGGGAGCTGTTTTTT. The chain joins TRBV29-1 to TRBJ2-2; 10 bases agree with TRBD1. V dropped 0 bases and J dropped 8; count of bases not matched to a gene: 9. The CDR3 is 16 amino acids. Germline V gene sequence: CDR1 SQVTM, CDR2 ANQGSEA.

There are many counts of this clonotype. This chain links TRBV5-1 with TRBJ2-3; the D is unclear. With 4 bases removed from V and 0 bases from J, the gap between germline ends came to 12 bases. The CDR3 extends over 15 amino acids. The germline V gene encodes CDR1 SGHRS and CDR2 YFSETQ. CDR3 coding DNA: TGCGCCAGCAGCCCAACAGTATCTAGCACAGATACGCAGTATTTT. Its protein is CASSPTVSSTDTQYF.

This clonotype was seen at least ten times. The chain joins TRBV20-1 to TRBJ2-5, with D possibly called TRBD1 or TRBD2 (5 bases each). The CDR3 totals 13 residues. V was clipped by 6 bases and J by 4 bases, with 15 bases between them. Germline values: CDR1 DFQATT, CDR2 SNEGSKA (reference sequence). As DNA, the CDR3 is TGCAGTGCCGCCGGGACGGTATCAGAGACCCAGTACTTC. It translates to CSAAGTVSETQYF.

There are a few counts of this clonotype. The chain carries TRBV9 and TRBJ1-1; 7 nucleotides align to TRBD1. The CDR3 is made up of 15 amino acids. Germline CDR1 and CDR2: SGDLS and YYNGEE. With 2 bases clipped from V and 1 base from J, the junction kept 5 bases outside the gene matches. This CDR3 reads CASSVQGVANTEAFF. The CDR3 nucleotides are TGTGCCAGCAGCGTTCAGGGGGTGGCGAACACTGAAGCTTTCTTT. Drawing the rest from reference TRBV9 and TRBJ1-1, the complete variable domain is DSGVTQTPKHLITATGQRVTLRCSPRSGDLSVYWYQQSLDQGLQFLIQYYNGEERAKGNILERFSAQQFPDLHSELNLSSLELGDSALYFCASSVQGVANTEAFFGQGTRLTVV.

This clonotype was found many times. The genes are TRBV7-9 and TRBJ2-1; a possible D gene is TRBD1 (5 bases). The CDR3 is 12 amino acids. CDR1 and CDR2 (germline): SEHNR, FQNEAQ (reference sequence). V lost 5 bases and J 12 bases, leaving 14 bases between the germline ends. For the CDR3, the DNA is TGTGCCAGCAGCAAAGGGGCACTTATGCAGTTCTTC. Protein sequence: CASSKGALMQFF.

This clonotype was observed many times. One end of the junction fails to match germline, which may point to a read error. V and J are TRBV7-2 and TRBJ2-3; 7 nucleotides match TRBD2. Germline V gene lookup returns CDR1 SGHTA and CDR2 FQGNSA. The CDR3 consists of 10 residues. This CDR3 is CASSERDLNF. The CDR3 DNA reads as TGTGCCAGCAGCGAGCGGGATCTCAATTTT.

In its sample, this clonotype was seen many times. The chain's CDR3 is CSARSLGGTGENIQYF. The CDR3 DNA sequence: TGCAGTGCTAGGTCTCTCGGAGGGACAGGGGAAAACATTCAGTACTTC. The chain has TRBV20-1 and TRBJ2-4; 10 bases are a match to TRBD1. J gave up 5 bases and V 3 bases, and 10 bases lay outside the gene matches. Germline assignment: CDR1 DFQATT and CDR2 SNEGSKA (reference sequence). The CDR3 runs 16 residues.

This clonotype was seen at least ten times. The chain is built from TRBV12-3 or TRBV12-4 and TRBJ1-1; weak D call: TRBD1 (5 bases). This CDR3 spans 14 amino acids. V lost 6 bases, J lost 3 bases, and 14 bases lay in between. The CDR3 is CASRPGPAYTEAFF. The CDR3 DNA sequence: TGTGCCAGCAGACCGGGACCGGCGTACACTGAAGCTTTCTTT.

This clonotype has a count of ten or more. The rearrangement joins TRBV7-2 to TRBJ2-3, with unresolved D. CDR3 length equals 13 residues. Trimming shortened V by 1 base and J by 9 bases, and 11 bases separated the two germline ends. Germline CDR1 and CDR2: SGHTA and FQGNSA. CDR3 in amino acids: CASSLGVRRTQYF. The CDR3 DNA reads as TGTGCCAGCAGCTTAGGGGTTAGAAGGACGCAGTATTTT. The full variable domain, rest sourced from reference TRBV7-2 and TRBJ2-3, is GAGVSQSPSNKVTEKGKDVELRCDPISGHTALYWYRQSLGQGLEFLIYFQGNSAPDKSGLPSDRFSAERTGGSVSTLTIQRTQQEDSAVYLCASSLGVRRTQYFGPGTRLTVL.

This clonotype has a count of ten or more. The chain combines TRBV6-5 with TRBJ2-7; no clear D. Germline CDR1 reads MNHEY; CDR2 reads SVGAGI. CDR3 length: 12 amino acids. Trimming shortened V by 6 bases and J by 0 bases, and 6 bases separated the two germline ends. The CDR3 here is CASRSSSYEQYF. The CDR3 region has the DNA TGTGCCAGCAGAAGTAGCTCCTACGAGCAGTACTTC.

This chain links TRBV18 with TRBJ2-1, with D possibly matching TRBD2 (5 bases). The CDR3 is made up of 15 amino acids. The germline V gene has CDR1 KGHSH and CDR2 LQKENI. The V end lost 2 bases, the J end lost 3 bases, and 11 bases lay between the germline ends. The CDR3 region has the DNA TGTGCCAGCTCACCAAGGAAGGAGGTCTACAATGAGCAGTTCTTC. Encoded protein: CASSPRKEVYNEQFF.

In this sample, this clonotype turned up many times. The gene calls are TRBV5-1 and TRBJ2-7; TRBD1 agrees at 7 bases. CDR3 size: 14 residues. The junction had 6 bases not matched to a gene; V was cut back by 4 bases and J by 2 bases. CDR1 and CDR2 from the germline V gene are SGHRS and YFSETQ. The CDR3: CASSRGTDTYEQYF. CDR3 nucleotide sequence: TGCGCCAGCAGCAGGGGGACAGACACCTACGAGCAGTACTTC.

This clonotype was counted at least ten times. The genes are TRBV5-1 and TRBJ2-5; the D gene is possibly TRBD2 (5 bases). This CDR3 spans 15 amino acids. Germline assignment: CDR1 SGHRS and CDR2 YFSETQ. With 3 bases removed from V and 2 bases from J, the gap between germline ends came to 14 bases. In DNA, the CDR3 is TGCGCCAGCAGCTCCGCCATGGGAGAACAAGAGACCCAGTACTTC. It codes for CASSSAMGEQETQYF.

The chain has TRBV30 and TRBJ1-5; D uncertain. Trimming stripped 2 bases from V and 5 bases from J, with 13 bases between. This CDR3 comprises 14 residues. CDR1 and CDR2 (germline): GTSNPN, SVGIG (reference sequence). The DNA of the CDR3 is TGTGCCTGGAGTTTCGGACTATTGGATCAGCCCCAGCATTTT. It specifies CAWSFGLLDQPQHF.

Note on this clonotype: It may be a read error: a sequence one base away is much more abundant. CDR3 in DNA: TGTGCCAGCATTGCCTCTTCGGGACAGTTTTACAATGAGCAGTTCTTC. Translating it yields CASIASSGQFYNEQFF. V gene TRBV25-1 combines with J gene TRBJ2-1, with 7 bases that match TRBD1. Germline values: CDR1 MGHDK, CDR2 SYGVNS. The J segment lost 4 bases and the V segment lost 7 bases, leaving 13 bases of the junction unmatched. This CDR3 contains 16 residues.

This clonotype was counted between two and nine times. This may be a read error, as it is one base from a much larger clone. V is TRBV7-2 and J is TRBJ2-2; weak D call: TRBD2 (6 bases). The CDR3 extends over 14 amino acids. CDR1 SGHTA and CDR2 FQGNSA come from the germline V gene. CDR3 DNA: TGTGCCAGCAGCACGGGACTTAACACCGTGGAGCTGTTTTTT. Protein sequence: CASSTGLNTVELFF.

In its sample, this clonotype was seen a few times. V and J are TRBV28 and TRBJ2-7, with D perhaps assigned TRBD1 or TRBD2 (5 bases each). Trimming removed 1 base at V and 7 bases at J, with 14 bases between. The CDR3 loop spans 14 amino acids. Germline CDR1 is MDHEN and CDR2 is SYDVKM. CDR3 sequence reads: CASSLSPSGREQYF. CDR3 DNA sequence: TGTGCCAGCAGTTTATCCCCTTCGGGGCGAGAGCAGTACTTC.

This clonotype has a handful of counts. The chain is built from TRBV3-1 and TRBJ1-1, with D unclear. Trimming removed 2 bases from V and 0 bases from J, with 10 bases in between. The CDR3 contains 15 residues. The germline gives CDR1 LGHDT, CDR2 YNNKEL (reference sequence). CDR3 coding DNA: TGTGCCAGCAGCCAACTTGCAGTCTTGAACACTGAAGCTTTCTTT. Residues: CASSQLAVLNTEAFF.

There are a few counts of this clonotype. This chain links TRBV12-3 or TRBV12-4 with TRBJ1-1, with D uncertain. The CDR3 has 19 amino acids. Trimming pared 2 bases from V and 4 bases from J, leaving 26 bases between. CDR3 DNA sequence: TGTGCCAGCAGTTTAAAGGGAGTTGTGGACCAAGAATTGAGCACTGAAGCTTTCTTT. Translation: CASSLKGVVDQELSTEAFF.

The CDR3 here is CSSLAGGRNQPQHF. CDR3 nucleotide sequence: TGCAGCTCCCTTGCCGGGGGTCGCAATCAGCCCCAGCATTTT. The V gene is TRBV29-1, the J gene TRBJ1-5; D may be TRBD1 (5 bases). Germline V gene sequence: CDR1 SQVTM, CDR2 ANQGSEA. The CDR3 runs to 14 residues. Trimming took off 8 bases at V and 2 bases at J, with 16 bases between the two ends.

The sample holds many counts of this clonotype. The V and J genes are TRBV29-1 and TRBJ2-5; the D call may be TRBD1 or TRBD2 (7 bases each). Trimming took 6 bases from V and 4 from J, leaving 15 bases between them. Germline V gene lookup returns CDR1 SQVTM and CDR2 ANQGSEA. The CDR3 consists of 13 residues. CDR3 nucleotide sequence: TGCAGCGTCCACCCAGGGGGGGGAGAGACCCAGTACTTC. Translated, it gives CSVHPGGGETQYF.

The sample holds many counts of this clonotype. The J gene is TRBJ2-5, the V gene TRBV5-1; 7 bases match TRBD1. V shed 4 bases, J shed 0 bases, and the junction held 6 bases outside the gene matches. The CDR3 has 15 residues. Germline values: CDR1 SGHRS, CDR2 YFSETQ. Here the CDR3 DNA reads TGCGCCAGCAGCCCAGGGACAGCGTACCAAGAGACCCAGTACTTC. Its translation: CASSPGTAYQETQYF.

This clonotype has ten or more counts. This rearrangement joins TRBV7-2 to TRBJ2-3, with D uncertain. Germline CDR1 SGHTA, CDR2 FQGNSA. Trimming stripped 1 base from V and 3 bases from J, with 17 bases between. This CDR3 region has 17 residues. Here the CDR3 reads CASSLERLSLSTDTQYF. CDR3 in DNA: TGTGCCAGCAGCTTAGAGAGACTCTCCCTGTCAACAGATACGCAGTATTTT.

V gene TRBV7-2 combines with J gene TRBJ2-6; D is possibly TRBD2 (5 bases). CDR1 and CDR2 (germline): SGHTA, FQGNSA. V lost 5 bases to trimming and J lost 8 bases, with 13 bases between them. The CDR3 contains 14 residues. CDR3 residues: CASSARTPPNVLTF. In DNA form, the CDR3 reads TGTGCCAGCAGCGCCCGGACTCCCCCCAACGTCCTGACTTTC.

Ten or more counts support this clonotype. The CDR3 DNA follows: TGTGCCAGCAGCTTCATCATGGGACAGGGGGCTAATGGCTACACCTTC. It specifies CASSFIMGQGANGYTF. V gene TRBV7-2 combines with J gene TRBJ1-2, with 12 bases that match TRBD1. From germline, CDR1 is SGHTA and CDR2 FQGNSA. V lost 3 bases, J lost 6 bases, and 8 bases stayed unmatched. The CDR3 length is 16 residues.